The rows below give T cell receptor beta chains drawn from one sample of a study of blood T cells in healthy people across ages. TCRdb analysed the 5' RACE reads with MiXCR anew, one entry per CDR3 protein. In the table there are roughly 1,000,000 distinct CDR3 sequences, 20% to 25% of which are singletons. The sample was also reused in another study, on T cells of mothers and their children.

The sequenced sample was blood. Receptor source: a girl aged 2 to 9 in good health. CDR3s include the opening cysteine and the closing phenylalanine or tryptophan. The D gene is left open where the match is weak. Expanded clones are given a class, and other clones once, few, many or no size at all.

>.|TRBV11-2|TRBJ2-5|TRBD2
TGTGCCAGCAGCTTAGATTATCTGGTGGGCGGGAGGTGGGAGACCCAGTACTTC
CASSLDYLVGGRWETQYF
>.|TRBV6-1|TRBJ2-7|.
TGTGCCAGCAGTGAAGGACTTGACTCCTACGAGCAGTACTTC
CASSEGLDSYEQYF
>few|TRBV6-1|TRBJ2-7|.
TGTGCCAGCAGTGATCCGTTTTCCTACGAGCAGTACTTC
CASSDPFSYEQYF
>.|TRBV7-9|TRBJ2-3|.
TGTGCCAGCATCGGGACGGACTTTAGCACAGATACGCAGTATTTT
CASIGTDFSTDTQYF
>.|TRBV16|TRBJ2-1|.
TGTGCCGGAGGATACTCCTACAATGAGCAGTTCTTC
CAGGYSYNEQFF
>.|TRBV12-3/TRBV12-4|TRBJ2-7|TRBD1
TGTGCCAGCAGTTTAGACAGGGGCTGGGGCGAGCAGTACTTC
CASSLDRGWGEQYF
>few|TRBV6-6|TRBJ1-4|.
TGTGCCAGCAGTACAATAGACAGAGCAACTAATGAAAAACTGTTTTTT
CASSTIDRATNEKLFF
>.|TRBV11-2|TRBJ2-7|TRBD2
TGTGCCAGCAGCTTAGATCGGAGCGTAGGCGGGGGGACCTACGAGCAGTACTTC
CASSLDRSVGGGTYEQYF
>.|TRBV20-1|TRBJ2-1|.
TGCAGTGCTGACACCTACAATGAGCAGTTCTTC
CSADTYNEQFF
>.|TRBV5-1|TRBJ1-4|.
TGCGCCAGCAGCTCGATCATGCGGGGGCGTGATGAAAAACTGTTTTTT
CASSSIMRGRDEKLFF
>few|TRBV7-2|TRBJ2-3|TRBD2
TGTGCCAGCAGCCCGAGGAGCGGGGGGGCCACAGATACGCAGTATTTT
CASSPRSGGATDTQYF
>.|TRBV7-9|TRBJ1-6|.
TGTGCCAGCAGCTTAGTAGCCGGGGGGTCGGTGGGTTCACCCCTCCACTTT
CASSLVAGGSVGSPLHF
>.|TRBV14|TRBJ2-1|.
TGTGCCAGCAGCTGGGCCCCTGGGGCCTACAATGAGCAGTTCTTC
CASSWAPGAYNEQFF
>.|TRBV7-9|TRBJ2-1|.
TGTGCCAGCAGCTTACTAGGGGAGAATGAGCAGTTCTTC
CASSLLGENEQFF
>few|TRBV27|TRBJ2-3|TRBD1
TGTGCCAGCAGGTGGACAGGGTCGGCAGATACGCAGTATTTT
CASRWTGSADTQYF
>.|TRBV27|TRBJ2-1|.
TGTGCCAGCAGTTTATCCCTCGCTAGCGATGAGCAGTTCTTC
CASSLSLASDEQFF
>.|TRBV7-8|TRBJ2-1|TRBD2
TGTGCCAGCAGCTCTAGCGGGGGGGATCTTTACAATGAGCAGTTCTTC
CASSSSGGDLYNEQFF
>.|TRBV7-2|TRBJ2-7|TRBD1
TGTGCCAGCAGCCGTGAGGACAGGGGGCGCCACGAGCAGTACTTC
CASSREDRGRHEQYF
>.|TRBV7-9|TRBJ2-1|.
TGTGCCAGCAGCTCCTTTCCTCTGGAGTCAAATAGCGAGCAGTTCTTC
CASSSFPLESNSEQFF
>few|TRBV29-1|TRBJ2-5|.
TGCAGCGTTTTTGATCCCGAAGTAAGCTTAGAGACCCAGTACTTC
CSVFDPEVSLETQYF
>.|TRBV6-1|TRBJ2-3|.
TGTGCCAGCAGTGTCGAGACAGGGGAGGGAAAAGATACGCAGTATTTT
CASSVETGEGKDTQYF
>.|TRBV5-1|TRBJ2-7|TRBD1
TGCGCCAGCAGCGGAAGACAGGGCCCCTCCTACGAGCAGTACTTC
CASSGRQGPSYEQYF
>few|TRBV5-5|TRBJ2-1|.
TGTGCCAGCAGCTTGGTCCAAAGTTTAAGGGATGAGCAGTTCTTC
CASSLVQSLRDEQFF
>.|TRBV12-3/TRBV12-4|TRBJ2-7|.
TGTGCCAGCAGTCAGCGGGTCTACGAGCAGTACTTC
CASSQRVYEQYF
>.|TRBV20-1|TRBJ2-1|TRBD2
TGCAGTGCTTCTAGCGGGAGATATCTCAATGAGCAGTTCTTC
CSASSGRYLNEQFF
>.|TRBV6-6|TRBJ2-1|.
TGTGCCAGCAATTATTCAACAGGGAAGTTCTTC
CASNYSTGKFF
>.|TRBV6-1|TRBJ1-2|.
TGTGCCAGCAGTGAGCAGACAGACTATGGCTACACCTTC
CASSEQTDYGYTF
>few|TRBV28|TRBJ2-7|.
TGTGCCAGCAGTTTGGCCAGGAAACTCTACGAGCAGTACTTC
CASSLARKLYEQYF
>few|TRBV20-1|TRBJ2-3|TRBD2
TGCAGTGCCAGTCCGCGGGAGGGCCTCTTTACGCAGTATTTT
CSASPREGLFTQYF
>.|TRBV7-9|TRBJ2-7|.
TGTGCCAGCAGCTCCCCGCGCGGGCACGAGCAGTACTTC
CASSSPRGHEQYF
>few|TRBV4-1|TRBJ2-2|.
TGCGCCAGCAGCCAACGGATGACGGCGGCGAACACCGGGGAGCTGTTTTTT
CASSQRMTAANTGELFF
>.|TRBV28|TRBJ2-3|TRBD1
TGTGACAGCAGAGACAGGGCCCGGACGCAGTATTTT
CDSRDRARTQYF
>few|TRBV6-1|TRBJ1-5|.
TGTGCCAGCAGTGAGATAGCAGGGGATCAGCCCCAGCATTTT
CASSEIAGDQPQHF
>once|TRBV6-5|TRBJ2-7|.
TGTGCCAGCAGTTACTCTATTCGGGCTTACGAGCAGTACTTC
CASSYSIRAYEQYF
>.|TRBV7-3|TRBJ2-3|.
TGTGCCAGCAGCCCAGGGGCTTGGGAAGGCACAGATACGCAGTATTTT
CASSPGAWEGTDTQYF
>few|TRBV9|TRBJ2-7|TRBD1
TGTGCCAGCAGCGTCACCGGGACAGGGGGCGACGAGCAGTACTTC
CASSVTGTGGDEQYF
>once|TRBV10-1|TRBJ1-2|TRBD1
TGCGCCAGCGCCCCTGGACAGGGAGAGAACTATGGCTACACCTTC
CASAPGQGENYGYTF
>.|TRBV12-3/TRBV12-4|TRBJ2-5|.
TGTACCAGCAGACAGGGAGGACGAGAGACCCAGTACTTC
CTSRQGGRETQYF
>few|TRBV4-1|TRBJ1-2|.
TGCGCCAGCAGCCAAGATCTTTCTCGGGGGTTCTATGGCTACACCTTC
CASSQDLSRGFYGYTF
>.|TRBV12-3/TRBV12-4|TRBJ1-2|TRBD1
TGTGCCAGCACCCTGGGACAGAACTTCTATGGCTACACCTTC
CASTLGQNFYGYTF
>few|TRBV20-1|TRBJ2-7|TRBD2
TGCAGTGCACCGACTAGCCCAAGCTCCTACGAGCAGTACTTC
CSAPTSPSSYEQYF
>.|TRBV24-1|TRBJ1-5|.
TGTGCCACCAGTGAGTACCCAGACTCGCCCCAGCATTTT
CATSEYPDSPQHF
>.|TRBV29-1|TRBJ2-1|.
TGCAGCGTTGAAGACGTAACCTACAATGAGCAGTTCTTC
CSVEDVTYNEQFF
>.|TRBV7-8|TRBJ1-1|.
TGTGCCAGCAACCCAACAGGGCCGAGGGCTGAAGCTTTCTTT
CASNPTGPRAEAFF
>few|TRBV2|TRBJ2-1|TRBD2
TGTGCCAGCAGTGAGAAAGCGGGGGACCTCGATGAGCAGTTCTTC
CASSEKAGDLDEQFF
>few|TRBV5-1|TRBJ1-2|.
TGCGCCAGCAGCATAACAGGAACCTATGGCTACACCTTC
CASSITGTYGYTF
>.|TRBV18|TRBJ2-5|.
TGTGCCAGCTCACCAATTTGGGGGAGTCAAGAGACCCAGTACTTC
CASSPIWGSQETQYF
>few|TRBV28|TRBJ1-2|.
TGTGCCAGCAGCCATCGGAGGTCAGATGGCTACACCTTC
CASSHRRSDGYTF
>.|TRBV25-1|TRBJ2-1|.
TGTGCCAGCAGTGATCAATTGAACTCGCCTCGTCCGACTGAGCAGTTCTTC
CASSDQLNSPRPTEQFF